Sequencing of this T cell receptor beta chain was carried out in a study of T cell changes during pregnancy in multiple sclerosis (dated by TCRdb to the late 2010s). For context, the study as a whole: Changes in the T cell repertoire over the course of pregnancy were examined in this study in women with multiple sclerosis.

Worth noting for this clone: There is no known antigen for this receptor. The junction shows a germline mismatch at one end, possibly a read error.

The method was the immunoSEQ multiplex PCR assay. TCRdb took over this immuneACCESS table, retaining in-frame rearrangements with V and J assigned. Such tables are incomplete; in checked studies, under half of the missing clones stem from an unresolved V gene, and the remainder is unexplained. Within this sample are more than 30,000 clones, with about 87% of them counted one time only. The top ten constitute more than 9.5% of the sample. The origin of this receptor is a female donor with multiple sclerosis, enrolled in a pregnancy study. The source was CD8+ T cells from peripheral blood mononuclear cells, collected in the first trimester of pregnancy.

The nucleotides are TGTGCCAGCAGTCCGGGACTAGCGGAAATCTACGCGCAGTACTTC. This codes for CASSPGLAEIYAQYF. Rearrangement joined TRBV28 to TRBJ2-7; 11 bases in the junction line up with TRBD2. Including the terminal cysteine and phenylalanine, the CDR3 comprises 15 residues. The retained sequence is limited to the CDR3, 45 bases, with the frame set at the first base. CDR1 and CDR2 are drawn from the germline V gene: MDHEN, SYDVKM.